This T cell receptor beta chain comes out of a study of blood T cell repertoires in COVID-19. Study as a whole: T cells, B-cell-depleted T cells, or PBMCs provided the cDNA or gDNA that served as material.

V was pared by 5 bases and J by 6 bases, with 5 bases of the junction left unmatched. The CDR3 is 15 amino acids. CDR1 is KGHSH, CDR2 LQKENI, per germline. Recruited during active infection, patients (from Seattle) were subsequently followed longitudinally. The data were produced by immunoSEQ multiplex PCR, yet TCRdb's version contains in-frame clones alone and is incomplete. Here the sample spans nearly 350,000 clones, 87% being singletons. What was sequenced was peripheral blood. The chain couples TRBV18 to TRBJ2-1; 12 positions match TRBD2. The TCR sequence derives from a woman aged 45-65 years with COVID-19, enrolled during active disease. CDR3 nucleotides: TGTGCCAGCTCAAGACTAGCGGGAGAGGGCAATGAGCAGTTCTTC. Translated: CASSRLAGEGNEQFF.